This section outlines one T cell receptor beta chain sequence together with its context. Its antigen is not identified. This sample is drawn from a study of vaccination and CD4 T cells after COVID-19. Study context: Several convalescent cases were mild and one was severe, and all had been SARS-CoV-2 positive by nasal swab PCR. Post-vaccine sampling followed dose two by a median about 72 days (range 14 to 241).

The CDR3 loop spans 13 amino acids. Germline CDR1 SQVTM, CDR2 ANQGSEA. The germline V and J ends were trimmed by 4 bases and 0 bases, with 9 bases remaining between them. An Oncomine TCR Beta short-read assay was used to sequence the DNA from cultured CD4+ T cells. TCRdb reanalysed the PCR reads using MiXCR and keeps one entry per CDR3 protein. Of approximately 16,000 distinct CDR3 sequences in the sample, 53% were seen once. Specified treatment: roughly 11-day PBMC culture with coronavirus spike peptide pools or control peptides (ViraFEST assay). Antigen-specific T cell expansion with peptide pools preceded TCR sequencing in the ViraFEST approach.

The chain joins TRBV29-1 to TRBJ1-1; no clear D gene. The source material was CD4+ T cells from blood, cultured in vitro, sampled before SARS-CoV-2 vaccination. This TCR came from a human donor who had recovered from COVID-19. The CDR3 DNA follows: TGCAGCGTTGTTCGGAGAATGAACACTGAAGCTTTCTTT. It codes for CSVVRRMNTEAFF. The full variable domain, its missing parts supplied by reference TRBV29-1 and TRBJ1-1, is SAVISQKPSRDICQRGTSLTIQCQVDSQVTMMFWYRQQPGQSLTLIATANQGSEATYESGFVIDKFPISRPNLTFSTLTVSNMSPEDSSIYLCSVVRRMNTEAFFGQGTRLTVV.